This T cell receptor (beta chain) was sequenced during a study of technical replicates of blood from a few donors. The CDR3 is made up of 16 amino acids. Germline loops: CDR1 LNHNV, CDR2 YYDKDF (reference sequence). Trimming took off 0 bases at V and 0 bases at J, with 9 bases between the two ends. Using immunoSEQ multiplex PCR, the repertoire was profiled, and TCRdb retains in-frame clones only, with some absent. The repertoire holds fewer than 100,000 clones, 95% to 97% seen once, with roughly 0.2% in the top ten. The V and J genes are TRBV15 and TRBJ1-5; D uncertain. Sequencing was carried out using T cells isolated from PBMCs. The source of this sequence is a human donor in good health. CDR3 in DNA: TGTGCCACCAGCAGAGATTTCCCCTATAGCAATCAGCCCCAGCATTTT. Translated, it gives CATSRDFPYSNQPQHF.